These T cell receptor beta chains were read from a single sample in a study of memory B cells and T cells in multiple sclerosis. This table comes from immunoSEQ multiplex PCR, and its TCRdb copy is limited to in-frame clones, with some not included. Among 8,000 or so clones, roughly 64% were seen once, and the ten largest hold 30% to 35%. The sequenced material came from memory (CD45RO+) CD8+ T cells from blood. All receptors derive from a human donor with multiple sclerosis. CDR3s include the opening cysteine and the closing phenylalanine or tryptophan. Fields, in order: V gene, J gene, CDR3 protein.

>TRBV19|TRBJ1-1
CASSIGQGILEAFF
>TRBV2|TRBJ2-7
CASRVTGNYEQYF
>TRBV1|TRBJ2-5
CTSSRIAGGQETQYF
>TRBV9|TRBJ2-3
CASSPRLAGNTDTQYF
>TRBV19|TRBJ2-5
CASSTEQAKETQYF
>TRBV19|TRBJ1-4
CASSIMVQGGEKLFF
>TRBV4-1|TRBJ2-1
CASSQGTGGSYNEQFF
>TRBV27|TRBJ1-1
CASSWSRRNTEAFF
>TRBV6-4|TRBJ2-3
CASSRLAGSDTQYF
>TRBV7-3|TRBJ2-3
CASSLYFSPNTDTQYF
>TRBV7-9|TRBJ2-1
CASSSAGLAGSSGNEQFF
>TRBV6-5|TRBJ2-7
CASSYSGRVGEQYF
>TRBV4-1|TRBJ1-4
CASSLRDRAEKLFF
>TRBV9|TRBJ2-5
CASSALDRGYQETQYF
>TRBV6-1|TRBJ2-3
CASSEAPESTQYF
>TRBV9|TRBJ2-3
CASSSGGLSTDTQYF
>TRBV5-1|TRBJ2-3
CASSLTFGGGEYF
>TRBV6-4|TRBJ2-3
CASSDSGTTDTQYF
>TRBV6-5|TRBJ2-7
CASSSNSGGYEQYF
>TRBV19|TRBJ1-1
CASSIQEGSTEAFF
>TRBV7-2|TRBJ1-4
CASSSGTGASEKLFF
>TRBV9|TRBJ1-5
CASRALNQPQHF
>TRBV4-1|TRBJ2-6
CASSQDRDSGANVLTF
>TRBV28|TRBJ2-3
CASSLRPGEGTDTQYF
>TRBV5-1|TRBJ2-1
CASSLGEGHRDEQFF
>TRBV6-5|TRBJ1-5
CASSPNRGQPQHF
>TRBV19|TRBJ2-7
CASSIQGDYEQYF
>TRBV6-6|TRBJ2-7
CASSLGTSGSEQYF
>TRBV6-5|TRBJ2-7
CASRPRTSGVYEQYF
>TRBV28|TRBJ2-1
CASSLVGSRPSYNEQFF
>TRBV6-5|TRBJ2-7
CASSSTGVYEQYF
>TRBV4-2|TRBJ1-2
CASSQAHKINYGYTF
>TRBV10-3|-
CAISESATGGNEQYF
>TRBV27|TRBJ2-1
CASTKGSLGYNEQFF
>TRBV6-4|TRBJ2-3
CASSVSGGASDTQYF
>TRBV9|TRBJ2-5
CASSVGWPYQETQYF
>TRBV7-9|TRBJ2-7
CASNSDRNPYEQYF
>TRBV19|TRBJ2-1
CASSPGLPVNEQFF
>TRBV5-1|TRBJ1-1
CASSLLLRPPRRATEAFF
>TRBV14|TRBJ2-3
CASSWSGGSTDTQYF
>TRBV30|TRBJ2-7
CAWIGAGAPGSPEQYF
>TRBV6-4|TRBJ2-1
CASTPGAGTGNEQFF
>TRBV6-5|TRBJ2-5
CASSYVAGGAETQYF
>TRBV7-9|TRBJ2-7
CASSPGGGVQYF
>TRBV19|TRBJ2-7
CASSVDRGIGSEQYF
>TRBV11-2|TRBJ2-7
CASSLVPSGGYEQYF
>TRBV27|TRBJ1-2
CASSGQDYGYTF
>TRBV27|TRBJ2-6
CASSLERVANVLTF
>TRBV6-5|TRBJ2-5
CASIETSGGEETQYF
>TRBV7-3|TRBJ2-2
CASSEGGTGELFF
>TRBV10-3|TRBJ2-3
CAISEAGGRDTQYF
>TRBV7-6|TRBJ2-2
CASSFRSGGAGTGELFF
>TRBV6-5|TRBJ2-7
CASSPRGQGYYEQYF
>TRBV4-2|TRBJ2-7
CASSQSRGGYDEQYF
>TRBV11-3|TRBJ2-3
CASSSQVGADADTQYF
>TRBV11-2|TRBJ2-7
CASSLGAGPKWEQYF
>TRBV19|TRBJ2-7
CASSEGATYEQYF
>TRBV30|TRBJ2-7
CAWSVGGGYEQYF
>TRBV19|TRBJ2-7
CASSISWQGSYEQYF
>TRBV19|TRBJ2-7
CASSKETSEEDEQYF